Below, 16 T cell receptor beta chains from the same sample are listed, as sequenced in a study of T cell responses to AZD1222 COVID-19 vaccine. Assay used: immunoSEQ multiplex PCR; TCRdb lists only in-frame clones, some missing. This sample has about 100,000 clones; approximately 91% occur once, and the top ten carry 1.7%. The source material was peripheral blood, sampled on day 0 of AZD1222 vaccination. The receptors were sampled from an adult in good health.

This sequence joins TRBV19 and TRBJ1-1; D not resolved. Deletions cut 5 bases from V and 5 bases from J, with 12 bases between. Germline V gene lookup returns CDR1 LNHDA and CDR2 SQIVND (reference sequence). The CDR3 consists of 13 residues. The CDR3 DNA reads TGTGCCAGTAGTCAACCGCTAGGGACTGAAGCTTTCTTT. It is translated as CASSQPLGTEAFF.

This chain connects TRBV27 to TRBJ2-1, with 9 bases that match TRBD2. The ends lost 5 bases at V and 6 bases at J; junction bases unmatched: 8. The V gene's germline CDR1 is MNHEY and CDR2 SMNVEV (reference sequence). The CDR3 is 15 amino acids. The CDR3 protein is CASSLLAGPANEQFF. In DNA form, the CDR3 reads TGTGCCAGCAGTCTACTAGCGGGCCCTGCCAATGAGCAGTTCTTC.

This chain connects TRBV19 to TRBJ2-1; the D is unclear. This CDR3 is 14 amino acids long. The V and J ends lost 6 bases and 9 bases respectively, with 18 bases between them. Germline CDR1 reads LNHDA; CDR2 reads SQIVND (reference sequence). CDR3 in DNA: TGTGCCAGTAGCGAGACTCGAAGTCGTCCTGAGCAGTTCTTC. It encodes CASSETRSRPEQFF.

This rearrangement joins TRBV28 to TRBJ1-4; weak D call: TRBD1 (5 bases). V lost 5 bases and J lost 2, with 12 bases in between. The CDR3 sequence is 15 residues long. Germline V gene sequence: CDR1 MDHEN, CDR2 SYDVKM. The CDR3 region has the DNA TGTGCCAGCAGTCCAGCGGGACTGACTAATGAAAAACTGTTTTTT. This sequence encodes CASSPAGLTNEKLFF.

This clone occurred a few times. The identical CDR3 is also encoded by other nucleotide sequences in the sample. This chain uses TRBV5-4 with TRBJ1-1; no firm D call. Between the trimmed V and J ends, which lost 1 base and 0 bases, there was a span of 1 base. The CDR3 length is 12 residues. Germline CDR1 SGHNT, CDR2 YYREEE (reference sequence). The CDR3 region is CASSLLNTEAFF. For the CDR3, the DNA is TGTGCCAGCAGCTTGCTGAACACTGAAGCTTTCTTT.

This sequence joins TRBV10-3 and TRBJ1-4; weak D call: TRBD1 (5 bases). The CDR3 is made up of 15 amino acids. V shed 5 bases and J shed 0 bases, with 10 bases lying between them. CDR1 is ENHRY, CDR2 SYGVKD, per germline. The CDR3 DNA is TGTGCCATCAGTCGACAGCGAGCAACTAATGAAAAACTGTTTTTT. The encoded protein is CAISRQRATNEKLFF.

V is TRBV3-1 (or the pseudogene TRBV3-2) and J is TRBJ1-4; no clear D. CDR1 is LGHDT, CDR2 YNNKEL, per germline (reference sequence). This CDR3 spans 15 amino acids. V was cut by 4 bases and J by 0 bases, with 9 bases left in between. CDR3 in DNA: TGTGCCAGCAGCCTTACTCTCGCAACTAATGAAAAACTGTTTTTT. It codes for CASSLTLATNEKLFF.

The chain couples TRBV28 to TRBJ2-2; D ambiguous. Germline V gives CDR1 MDHEN, CDR2 SYDVKM. V lost 10 bases and J lost 0, with 12 bases in between. This CDR3 comprises 14 residues. The CDR3 sequence is CATRKGSNTGELFF. The CDR3 DNA follows: TGTGCCACCCGGAAGGGATCGAACACCGGGGAGCTGTTTTTT.

The chain combines TRBV28 with TRBJ1-5; 8 bases are a match to TRBD1. The CDR3 extends over 16 amino acids. With 4 bases clipped from V and 3 bases from J, the junction kept 8 bases outside the gene matches. The V gene's germline CDR1 is MDHEN and CDR2 SYDVKM. The CDR3 protein is CASSSDAGGYNQPQHF. CDR3 bases: TGTGCCAGCAGTTCCGACGCAGGGGGCTACAATCAGCCCCAGCATTTT.

Only one count was recorded for this clone. V and J are TRBV4-2 and TRBJ2-3; 8 nucleotides agree with TRBD2. Germline assignment: CDR1 LGHNA and CDR2 YNFKEQ. The junction had 6 bases not matched to a gene; V was cut back by 0 bases and J by 4 bases. The length of the CDR3 is 16 residues. The chain's CDR3 is CASSQDQASGSDTQYF. The CDR3 region has the DNA TGTGCCAGCAGCCAAGATCAGGCTAGCGGGTCAGATACGCAGTATTTT.

The chain combines TRBV9 with TRBJ2-5, with D possibly TRBD2 on 5 matching bases. CDR3 size: 15 residues. Germline loops: CDR1 SGDLS, CDR2 YYNGEE. V was trimmed by 1 base and J by 2 bases, leaving 12 bases between them. CDR3 in DNA: TGTGCCAGCAGCGTAATGGAGACTACTCAAGAGACCCAGTACTTC. Protein sequence: CASSVMETTQETQYF.

The rearrangement links TRBV7-3 to TRBJ1-1; no clear D. V lost 0 bases, J lost 4 bases, and 12 bases lay in between. The V gene's germline CDR1 is SGHTA and CDR2 FQGTGA. The CDR3 consists of 15 residues. The CDR3 reads CASSLTAGRGTEAFF. In DNA, the CDR3 is TGTGCCAGCAGCTTAACGGCGGGCCGAGGCACTGAAGCTTTCTTT.

This chain connects TRBV28 to TRBJ1-1, with D possibly matching TRBD1 (5 bases). The CDR3 totals 15 residues. Germline assignment: CDR1 MDHEN and CDR2 SYDVKM. Trimming left V 7 bases short and J 5 bases short, with 20 bases between. CDR3 bases: TGTGCCAGCACCCAAAGGGGTAGAGGAAAGACTGAAGCTTTCTTT. Its protein product is CASTQRGRGKTEAFF.

The V call is TRBV11-1, the J call TRBJ1-4; the match to TRBD1 covers 9 bases. Losses at the gene ends were 5 bases for V and 4 bases for J; bases not matched to a gene: 5. Germline loops: CDR1 SGHAT, CDR2 FQDESV (reference sequence). This CDR3 has 15 residues. The CDR3 nucleotides are TGTGCCAGCAGCACAGGACAGGGGATTAATGAAAAACTGTTTTTT. Its protein is CASSTGQGINEKLFF.

This sequence joins TRBV11-2 and TRBJ1-2; D is unresolved. Trimming pared 1 base from V and 1 base from J, leaving 7 bases between. CDR3 length equals 14 residues. The germline gives CDR1 SGHAT, CDR2 FQNNGV. The CDR3 loop reads CASSLARINYGYTF. In nucleotides, the CDR3 is TGTGCCAGCAGCTTAGCGCGTATTAACTATGGCTACACCTTC. Filled out from reference TRBV11-2 and TRBJ1-2, the complete variable domain reads EAGVAQSPRYKIIEKRQSVAFWCNPISGHATLYWYQQILGQGPKLLIQFQNNGVVDDSQLPKDRFSAERLKGVDSTLKIQPAKLEDSAVYLCASSLARINYGYTFGSGTRLTVV.

This clone was counted a single time. DNA for the CDR3: TGTGCCAGCGGAAGACCCAGCTCCTACGAGCAGTACTTC. Protein: CASGRPSSYEQYF. The chain recombines TRBV28 with TRBJ2-7; D gene unclear. Germline V gene sequence: CDR1 MDHEN, CDR2 SYDVKM. The germline V and J ends were trimmed by 8 bases and 0 bases, with 11 bases remaining between them. This CDR3 region has 13 residues.